This record covers a single T cell receptor (beta chain). The source of the sample is a study of blood T cells in healthy people across ages. Study-wide background: Capturing about one barcoded beta molecule per two T cells was achieved by template switching.

A J-beta primer mix and a sample-barcoded 5' primer were used in a second PCR of about 6 to 12 cycles. Each cDNA molecule was tagged by a template-switch adaptor with 12 random nucleotides. MiXCR, applied by TCRdb to the 5' RACE reads, yields one record per CDR3 protein. The data contain about 1,500,000 distinct CDR3 sequences, 42% of them singletons. This sequence was found in a woman younger than 35 in good health. The source material was blood.

CDR3 sequence reads: CSFRPNPGEQYF. The CDR3 nucleotides read TGCAGTTTTCGACCCAACCCGGGCGAGCAGTACTTC. The chain uses TRBV29-1 and TRBJ2-7, with D unclear. This CDR3 is 12 amino acids long. Germline CDR1 SQVTM, CDR2 ANQGSEA.